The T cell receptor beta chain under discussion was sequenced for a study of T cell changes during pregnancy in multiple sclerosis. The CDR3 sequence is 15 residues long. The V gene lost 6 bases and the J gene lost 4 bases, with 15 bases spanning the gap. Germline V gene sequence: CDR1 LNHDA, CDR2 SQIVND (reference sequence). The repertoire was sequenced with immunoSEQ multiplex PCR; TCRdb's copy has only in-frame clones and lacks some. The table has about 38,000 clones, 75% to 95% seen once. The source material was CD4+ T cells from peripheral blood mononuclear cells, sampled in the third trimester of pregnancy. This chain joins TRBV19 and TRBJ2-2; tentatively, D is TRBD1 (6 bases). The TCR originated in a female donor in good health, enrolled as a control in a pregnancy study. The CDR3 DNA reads TGTGCCAGTAGGCAGGACAGAAGCAGCACCGGGGAGCTGTTTTTT. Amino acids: CASRQDRSSTGELFF.